This entry concerns a single T cell receptor (beta chain). The antigen is unknown. The read ends 3 residues before the CDR3 terminus; that terminus is restored from the germline J gene. This specimen belongs to a study of T cell clonality in common variable immunodeficiency. Per germline, CDR1 SGHTA and CDR2 FQGNSA. The CDR3 loop spans 14 amino acids. Profiled with immunoSEQ multiplex PCR; TCRdb holds only in-frame clones, not every one. The repertoire shows about 52,000 clones, none seen only once; the top ten take around 2%. Study results and limitations: Patient heterogeneity in the CVID cohort limited correlations between repertoire features and clinical complications.

The clonotype was recovered from a person between 18 and 75 years old in good health. The chain couples TRBV7-2 to TRBJ2-2; D not resolved. Material: peripheral blood mononuclear cells. The DNA read from the CDR3 is TGTGCCAGCAGCTTAGGGCAGGAAAATGAAAAG. Translated, it gives CASSLGQENEK. The complete CDR3 reads CASSLGQENEKLFF.